The following is a TCR beta chain sequence with its context. The antigen remains unidentified. V was clipped by 0 bases and J by 2 bases; unmatched bases: 7. This CDR3 contains 17 residues. Per germline, CDR1 LGHNA and CDR2 YNFKEQ. Extraction of total RNA produced a minimum of 6 micrograms from each sample. These data are taken from a study of blood T cells in healthy people across ages. Study details: In model experiments, template switching was able to capture about one barcoded beta molecule for every two T cells that were present. Findings and caveats of the study: One million T cells yielded diversity estimates that were considered underestimates.

Primed by a sample-barcoded 5' primer and a J-beta primer mix, a second PCR proceeded for 7 to 11 cycles. Each cDNA was tagged by a template-switch adaptor containing 12 random nucleotides. Each CDR3 protein is one row after TCRdb ran MiXCR on the 5' RACE reads. The sample records approximately 360,000 distinct CDR3 sequences, approximately 47% being singletons. The chain employs TRBV4-2 and TRBJ2-5; 9 bases agree with TRBD2. This clonotype originated in a man in his sixties in good health. Sequencing was done on a sample of blood. The chain's CDR3 is CASSQDRAGGPQETQYF. The DNA of the CDR3 is TGTGCCAGCAGCCAAGACCGGGCGGGGGGGCCACAAGAGACCCAGTACTTC.